The TCR beta chain described here comes from a study of vaccination effects on CD4 cells after COVID-19. Study as a whole: The participants, recipients of two vaccine doses, got either BNT162b2 or mRNA-1273. Regarding the study as a whole: Late post-vaccination, clones induced by infection and those induced by vaccine underwent marked clonal contraction.

Of note for this clone: The antigen remains undetermined.

This CDR3 has 12 amino acids. Per germline, CDR1 GTSNPN and CDR2 SVGIG (reference sequence). V lost 7 bases to trimming and J lost 9 bases, with 16 bases between them. Assay: immunoSEQ multiplex PCR; the TCRdb copy retains only in-frame clones and omits some. The table lists under 55,000 clones, approximately 81% of them singletons. Within the ViraFEST assay, antigen-specific CD4+ T cells underwent expansion with viral peptide pools prior to sequencing. It was after 10 days of culture that CD4+ T cells were isolated. It was between March and December 2020 that the person had a SARS-CoV-2 infection confirmed by PCR.

V usage is TRBV30 and J usage is TRBJ2-1; tentative D call: TRBD2 (5 bases). The clonotype originates from a human donor who had a prior SARS-CoV-2 infection. The material sequenced was CD4+ T cells from PBMCs cultured with a peptide pool, taken before COVID-19 vaccination. The CDR3 DNA reads TGTGCCTCCAAACATAGCGCGGCTGAGCAGTTCTTC. Its protein is CASKHSAAEQFF.